This record covers a single T cell receptor (beta chain). This clonotype showed up just a few times. No antigen is known for it. No clone much larger than this one lies a single base away; base qualities are absent. Instrument on record: Illumina HiSeq 2500. Quantitative 5'-RACE with molecular barcodes was the method used to prepare the TCR beta libraries. In the original analysis: Disease-linked TCR variants were identified with a new computational method built on a probabilistic model of VDJ rearrangement. The public reads were reanalyzed by TCRdb: fastp trimming at Q25, MiXCR alignment, in-frame beta chains only. CDR3 protein sequences are deduplicated, and each keeps its most common genes and DNA. These V and J calls originate from TCRdb's pipeline instead of the authors' own analysis. Here the sample has fewer than 400,000 distinct CDR3 sequences; under 25% occur a single time. The ten largest clones take up around 16% of the sample.

The junction shows trimming of 6 bases on V and 9 bases on J, plus 16 bases between the germline ends. From the cysteine up to the phenylalanine, the CDR3 has a length of 12 residues. The kept DNA is CDR3 alone, 36 bases in frame from the first base. Taken from the germline V gene (reference sequence), the CDR1 and CDR2 loops are DFQATT and SNEGSKA. The record originates from a study of CD8 T cells in ankylosing spondylitis (dated by TCRdb to 2016 to 2017). General notes on the study: T cell receptor beta repertoires were profiled in healthy donors and ankylosing spondylitis patients so that disease-linked TCR variants could be found. The whole study cohort included 108 healthy donors and some 27 ankylosing spondylitis patients. Peripheral blood was sampled, and synovial fluid was also collected from ankylosing spondylitis patients.

Study-wide conclusions, independent of this receptor: Some motif variants had previously been reported in the synovial fluid and blood of reactive arthritis patients, which suggests shared mechanisms of disease initiation. A TCR beta motif of about eight highly homologous amino acid variants appeared characteristic of blood from ankylosing spondylitis patients. The disease-linked clones had a CD8+ phenotype and were found at relatively low frequencies in peripheral blood. According to the report, matched synovial fluid samples from ankylosing spondylitis patients were significantly enriched for the disease-linked clones.

This receptor was identified in a male donor with ankylosing spondylitis. The sequence is built from TRBV20-1 and TRBJ2-3; the D call is tentative, TRBD1 or TRBD2, as each matches 5 bases. The sequenced sample was blood, either unsorted or a sorted T cell fraction (not recorded which). The sequence in DNA is TGCAGTGCGCCAGGGACCCTTCGGACGCAGTATTTT. It is translated as CSAPGTLRTQYF.